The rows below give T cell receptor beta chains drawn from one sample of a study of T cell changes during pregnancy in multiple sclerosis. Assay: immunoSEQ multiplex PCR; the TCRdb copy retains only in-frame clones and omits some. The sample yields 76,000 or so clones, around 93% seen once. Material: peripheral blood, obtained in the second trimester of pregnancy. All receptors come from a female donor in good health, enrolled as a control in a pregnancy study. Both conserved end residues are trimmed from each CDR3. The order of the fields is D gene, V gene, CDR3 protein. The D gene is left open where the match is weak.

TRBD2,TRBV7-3,ASSPVSGASTDTQY
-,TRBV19,ASSSRTETSNYGYT
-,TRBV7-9,ASSPGQGKRDTEAF
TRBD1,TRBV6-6,ASSYPGQGAGGYT
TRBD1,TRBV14,ASSQGGQHNQPQH
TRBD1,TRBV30,AWRPDRVWGDEQF
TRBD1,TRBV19,ASSTGTDFYEQY
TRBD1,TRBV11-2,ASSAGDRARSYNEQF
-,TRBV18,ASSLRTEQDNEQF
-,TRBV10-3,AIRTDRSSYEQY
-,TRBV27,ASSLAGYGYT
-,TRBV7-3,ASSPYRVRTEAF
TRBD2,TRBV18,ASHEGYSSGGARKF
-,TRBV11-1,ASSLAPWAGPNTEAF
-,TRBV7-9,ASSLVDGVDSVYNEQF
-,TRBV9,ASSVGSTGSYEQY
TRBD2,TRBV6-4,ASSDSIGGGGTDTQY
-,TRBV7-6,ASSLGGILNQPQH
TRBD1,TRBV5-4,ASRPNTGGSTEAF
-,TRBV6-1,ASSVESMYEQY
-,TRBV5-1,ASSPPRGSPLH
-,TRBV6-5,ASQTSTDTQY
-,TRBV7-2,ASSLFGGSEGTQY
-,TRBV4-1,ASSQGDSRSSYEQY
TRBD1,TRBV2,ASRATGVGGYT
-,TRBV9,ASSVATGELF
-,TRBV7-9,ASSLGPGDSYEQY
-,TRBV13,ASSPPGGGYGYT
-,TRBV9,ASSVEPFRGGGNTIY
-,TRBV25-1,ASSGQAGSLNTEAF
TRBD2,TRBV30,AWRTSGGAVYEQY